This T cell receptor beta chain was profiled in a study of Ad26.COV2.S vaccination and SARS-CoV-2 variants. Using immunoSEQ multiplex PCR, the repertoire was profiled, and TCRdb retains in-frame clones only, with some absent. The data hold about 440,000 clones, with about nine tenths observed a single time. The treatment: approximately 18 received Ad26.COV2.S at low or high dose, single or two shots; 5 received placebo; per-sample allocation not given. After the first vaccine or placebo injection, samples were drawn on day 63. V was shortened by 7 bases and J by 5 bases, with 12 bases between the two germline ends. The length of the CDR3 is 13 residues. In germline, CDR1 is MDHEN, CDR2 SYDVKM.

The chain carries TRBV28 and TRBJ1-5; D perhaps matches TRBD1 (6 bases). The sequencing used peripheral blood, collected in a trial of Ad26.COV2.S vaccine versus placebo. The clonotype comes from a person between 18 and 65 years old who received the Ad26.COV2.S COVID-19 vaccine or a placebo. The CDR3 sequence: CASTSGQYQPQHF. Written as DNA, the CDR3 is TGTGCCAGCACCTCGGGACAATATCAGCCCCAGCATTTT.